The following is a TCR beta chain sequence with its context. This sample was taken from a study of shared clonotypes between healthy human individuals. Clones were read by immunoSEQ multiplex PCR, and TCRdb kept only the in-frame ones, dropping some. Found here are fewer than 2.5 million clones, roughly 93% of them singletons; the top ten hold 0.36%. This CDR3 has 14 amino acids. Trimming took 2 bases from V and 3 from J, leaving 10 bases between them. Germline assignment: CDR1 MGHRA and CDR2 YSYEKL. The chain uses TRBV4-1 and TRBJ1-2, with D maybe TRBD1 (5 bases). This clonotype was sampled from a man aged 18 to 35 in good health. Some clones in this sample may be carry-over from other donors' samples. The specimen sequenced was naive CD4+ T cells from PBMCs. The subset here: CD45RA+ positively selected. The CDR3 DNA is TGCGCCAGCAGCCAATCGACAGTTGACTATGGCTACACCTTC. Residues: CASSQSTVDYGYTF.